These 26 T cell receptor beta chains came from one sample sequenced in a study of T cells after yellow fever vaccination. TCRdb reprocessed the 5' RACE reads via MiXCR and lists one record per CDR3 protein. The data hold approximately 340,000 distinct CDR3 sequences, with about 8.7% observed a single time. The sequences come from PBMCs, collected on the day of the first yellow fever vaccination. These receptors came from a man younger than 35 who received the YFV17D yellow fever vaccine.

The CDR3 loop is CSVEVWGSYEQYF. DNA for the CDR3: TGCAGCGTTGAAGTTTGGGGTTCCTACGAGCAGTACTTC. V and J are TRBV29-1 and TRBJ2-7; D is undetermined. The V gene lost 1 base and the J gene lost 1 base, with 8 bases spanning the gap. CDR1 is SQVTM, CDR2 ANQGSEA, per germline. The length of the CDR3 is 13 residues.

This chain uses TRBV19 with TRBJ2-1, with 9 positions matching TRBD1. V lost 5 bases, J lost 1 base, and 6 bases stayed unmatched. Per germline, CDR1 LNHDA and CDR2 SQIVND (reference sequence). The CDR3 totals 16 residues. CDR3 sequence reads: CASSPGTGRSYNEQFF. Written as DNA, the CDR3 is TGTGCCAGTAGTCCGGGGACAGGGAGATCCTACAATGAGCAGTTCTTC.

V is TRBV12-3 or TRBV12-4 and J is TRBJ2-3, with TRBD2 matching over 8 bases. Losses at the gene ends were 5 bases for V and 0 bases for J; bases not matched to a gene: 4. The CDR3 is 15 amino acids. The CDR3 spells CASSPGTRSTDTQYF. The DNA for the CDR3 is TGTGCCAGCAGTCCGGGGACTAGGAGCACAGATACGCAGTATTTT.

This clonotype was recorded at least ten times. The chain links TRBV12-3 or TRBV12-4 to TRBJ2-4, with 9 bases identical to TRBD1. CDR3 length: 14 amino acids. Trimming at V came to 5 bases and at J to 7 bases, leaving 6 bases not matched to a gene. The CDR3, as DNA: TGTGCCAGCAGTCTGCCACAGGGGGCTAACATTCAGTACTTC. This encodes CASSLPQGANIQYF.

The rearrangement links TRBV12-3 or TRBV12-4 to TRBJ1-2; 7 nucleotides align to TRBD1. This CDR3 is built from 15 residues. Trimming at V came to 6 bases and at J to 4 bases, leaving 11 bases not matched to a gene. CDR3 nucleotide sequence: TGTGCCAGCAGCTTCTCAGACAGGGTGGGCTATGGCTACACCTTC. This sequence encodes CASSFSDRVGYGYTF.

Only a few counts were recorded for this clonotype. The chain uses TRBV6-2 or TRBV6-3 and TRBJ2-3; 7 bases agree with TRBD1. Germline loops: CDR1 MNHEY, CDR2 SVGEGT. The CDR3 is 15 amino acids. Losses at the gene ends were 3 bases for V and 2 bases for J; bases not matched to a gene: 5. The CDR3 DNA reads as TGTGCCAGCAGTTATCGGGACAGTCCCACAGATACGCAGTATTTT. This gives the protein CASSYRDSPTDTQYF.

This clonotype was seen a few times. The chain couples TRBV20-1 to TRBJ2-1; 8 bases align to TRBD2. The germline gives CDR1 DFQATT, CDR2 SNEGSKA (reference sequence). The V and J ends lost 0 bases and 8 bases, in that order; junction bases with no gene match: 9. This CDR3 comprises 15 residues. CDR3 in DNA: TGCAGTGCTAGAGAAGACGGGGGGGTTAAGGATGAGCAGTTCTTC. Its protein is CSAREDGGVKDEQFF.

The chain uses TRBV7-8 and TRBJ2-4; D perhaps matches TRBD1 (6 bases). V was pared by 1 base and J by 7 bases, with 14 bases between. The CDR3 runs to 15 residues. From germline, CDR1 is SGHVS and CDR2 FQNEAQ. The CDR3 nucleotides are TGTGCCAGCAGCTTAGATCTGGCGACAGGCAACATTCAGTACTTC. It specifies CASSLDLATGNIQYF.

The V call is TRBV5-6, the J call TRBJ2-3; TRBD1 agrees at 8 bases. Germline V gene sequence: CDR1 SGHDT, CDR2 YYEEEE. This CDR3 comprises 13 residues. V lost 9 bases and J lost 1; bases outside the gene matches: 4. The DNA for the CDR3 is TGTGCCACCGGGACAGGAGGCACAGATACGCAGTATTTT. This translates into CATGTGGTDTQYF.

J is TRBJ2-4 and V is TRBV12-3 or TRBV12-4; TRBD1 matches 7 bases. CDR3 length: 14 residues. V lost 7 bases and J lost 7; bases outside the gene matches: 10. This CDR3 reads CASTPTGNGNIQYF. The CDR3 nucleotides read TGTGCCAGCACCCCGACAGGGAACGGGAACATTCAGTACTTC.

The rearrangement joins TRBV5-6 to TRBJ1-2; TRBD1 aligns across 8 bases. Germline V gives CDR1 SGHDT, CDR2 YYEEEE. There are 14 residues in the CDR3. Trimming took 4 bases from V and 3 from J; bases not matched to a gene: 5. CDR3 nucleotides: TGTGCCAGCAGCACCGGACAGGGACACTATGGCTACACCTTC. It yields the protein CASSTGQGHYGYTF.

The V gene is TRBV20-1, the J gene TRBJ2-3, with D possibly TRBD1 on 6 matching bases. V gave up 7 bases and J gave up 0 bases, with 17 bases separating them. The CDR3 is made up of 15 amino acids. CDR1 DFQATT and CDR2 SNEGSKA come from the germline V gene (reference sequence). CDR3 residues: CSGFSGDSSTDTQYF. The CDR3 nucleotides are TGCAGTGGTTTCTCAGGGGATTCTAGCACAGATACGCAGTATTTT.

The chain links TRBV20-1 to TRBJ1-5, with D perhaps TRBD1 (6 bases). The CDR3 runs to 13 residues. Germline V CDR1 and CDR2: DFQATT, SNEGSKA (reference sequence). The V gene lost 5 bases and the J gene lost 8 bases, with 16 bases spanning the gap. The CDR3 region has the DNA TGCAGTGCTTCCCACAGGGCTACGAAGCCCCAGCATTTT. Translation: CSASHRATKPQHF.

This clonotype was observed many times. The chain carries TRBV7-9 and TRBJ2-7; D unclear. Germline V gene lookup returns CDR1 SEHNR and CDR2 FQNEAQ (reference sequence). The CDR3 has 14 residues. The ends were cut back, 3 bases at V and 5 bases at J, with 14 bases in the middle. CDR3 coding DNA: TGTGCCAGCAGCTTTGTGAAGGGTTTCAACGAGCAGTACTTC. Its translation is CASSFVKGFNEQYF.

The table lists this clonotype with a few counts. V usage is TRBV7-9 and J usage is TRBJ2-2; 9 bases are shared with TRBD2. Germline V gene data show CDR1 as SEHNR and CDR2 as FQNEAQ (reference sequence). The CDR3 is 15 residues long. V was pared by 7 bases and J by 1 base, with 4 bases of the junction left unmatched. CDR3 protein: CASTPAGGNTGELFF. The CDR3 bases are TGTGCCAGCACTCCAGCGGGGGGGAACACCGGGGAGCTGTTTTTT.

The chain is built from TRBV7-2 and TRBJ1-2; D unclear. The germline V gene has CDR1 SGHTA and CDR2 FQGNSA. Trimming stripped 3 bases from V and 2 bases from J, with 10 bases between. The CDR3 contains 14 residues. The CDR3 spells CASSLQWVNYGYTF. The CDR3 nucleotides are TGTGCCAGCAGCTTGCAGTGGGTGAACTATGGCTACACCTTC.

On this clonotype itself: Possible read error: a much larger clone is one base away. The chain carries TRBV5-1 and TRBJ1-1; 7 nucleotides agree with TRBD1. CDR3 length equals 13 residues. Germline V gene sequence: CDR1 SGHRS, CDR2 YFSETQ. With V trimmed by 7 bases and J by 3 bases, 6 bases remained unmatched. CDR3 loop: CASGYTGDTEAFF. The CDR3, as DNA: TGCGCCAGCGGCTACACAGGGGACACTGAAGCTTTCTTT.

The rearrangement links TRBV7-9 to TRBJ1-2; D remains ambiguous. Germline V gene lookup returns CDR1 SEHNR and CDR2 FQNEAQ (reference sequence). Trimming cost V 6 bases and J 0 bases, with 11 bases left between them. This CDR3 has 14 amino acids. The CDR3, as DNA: TGTGCCAGCAGTCCCAAGGGCGCTAACTATGGCTACACCTTC. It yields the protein CASSPKGANYGYTF.

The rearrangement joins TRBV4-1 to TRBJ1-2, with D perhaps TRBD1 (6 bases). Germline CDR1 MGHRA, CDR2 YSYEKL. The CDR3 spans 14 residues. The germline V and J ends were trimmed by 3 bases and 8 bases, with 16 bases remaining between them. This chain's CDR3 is CASSQDPGVGGYTF. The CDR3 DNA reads TGCGCCAGCAGCCAGGATCCAGGGGTCGGCGGCTACACCTTC.

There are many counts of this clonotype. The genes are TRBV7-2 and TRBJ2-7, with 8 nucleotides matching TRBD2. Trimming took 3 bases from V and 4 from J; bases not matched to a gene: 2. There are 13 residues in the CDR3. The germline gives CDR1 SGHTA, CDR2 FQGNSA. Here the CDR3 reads CASSLTSVYEQYV. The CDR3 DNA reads TGTGCCAGCAGCTTGACTAGCGTTTACGAGCAGTACGTC.

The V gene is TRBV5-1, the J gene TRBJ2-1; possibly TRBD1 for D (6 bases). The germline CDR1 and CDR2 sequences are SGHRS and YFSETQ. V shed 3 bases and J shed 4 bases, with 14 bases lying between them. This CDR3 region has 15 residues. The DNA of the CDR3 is TGCGCCAGCAGCTCCCCGGGACAAGTATACAATGAGCAGTTCTTC. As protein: CASSSPGQVYNEQFF.

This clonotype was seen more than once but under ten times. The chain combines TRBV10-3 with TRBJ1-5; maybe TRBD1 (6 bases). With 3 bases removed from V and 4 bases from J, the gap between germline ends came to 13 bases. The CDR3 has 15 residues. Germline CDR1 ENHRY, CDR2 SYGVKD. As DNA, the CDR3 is TGTGCCATCAGTGACGGCAGGGGTACGAATCAGCCCCAGCATTTT. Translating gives CAISDGRGTNQPQHF.

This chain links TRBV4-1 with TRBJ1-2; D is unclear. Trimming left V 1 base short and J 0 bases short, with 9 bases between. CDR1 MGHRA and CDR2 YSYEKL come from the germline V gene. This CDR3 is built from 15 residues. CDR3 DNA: TGCGCCAGCAGCCAAGGAGTGAGGCCTAACTATGGCTACACCTTC. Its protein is CASSQGVRPNYGYTF.

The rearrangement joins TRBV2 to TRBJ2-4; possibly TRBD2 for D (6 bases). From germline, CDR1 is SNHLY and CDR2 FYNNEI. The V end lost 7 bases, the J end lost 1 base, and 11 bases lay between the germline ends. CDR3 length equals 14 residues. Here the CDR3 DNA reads TGTGCCAGCATGGGTGGGGGGGCCAAAAACATTCAGTACTTC. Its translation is CASMGGGAKNIQYF.

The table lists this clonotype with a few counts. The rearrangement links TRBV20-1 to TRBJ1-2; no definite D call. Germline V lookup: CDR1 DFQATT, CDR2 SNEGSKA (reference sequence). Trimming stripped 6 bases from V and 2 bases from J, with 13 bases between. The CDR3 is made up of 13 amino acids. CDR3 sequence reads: CSADKQRNYGYTF. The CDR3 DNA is TGCAGTGCGGATAAACAGCGAAACTATGGCTACACCTTC.

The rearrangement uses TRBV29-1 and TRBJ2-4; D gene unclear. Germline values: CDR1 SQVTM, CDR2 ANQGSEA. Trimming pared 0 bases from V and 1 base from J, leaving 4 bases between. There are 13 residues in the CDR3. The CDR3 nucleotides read TGCAGCGTTGAAGAGGGGGCCAAAAACATTCAGTACTTC. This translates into CSVEEGAKNIQYF. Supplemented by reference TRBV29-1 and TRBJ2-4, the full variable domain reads SAVISQKPSRDICQRGTSLTIQCQVDSQVTMMFWYRQQPGQSLTLIATANQGSEATYESGFVIDKFPISRPNLTFSTLTVSNMSPEDSSIYLCSVEEGAKNIQYFGAGTRLSVL.